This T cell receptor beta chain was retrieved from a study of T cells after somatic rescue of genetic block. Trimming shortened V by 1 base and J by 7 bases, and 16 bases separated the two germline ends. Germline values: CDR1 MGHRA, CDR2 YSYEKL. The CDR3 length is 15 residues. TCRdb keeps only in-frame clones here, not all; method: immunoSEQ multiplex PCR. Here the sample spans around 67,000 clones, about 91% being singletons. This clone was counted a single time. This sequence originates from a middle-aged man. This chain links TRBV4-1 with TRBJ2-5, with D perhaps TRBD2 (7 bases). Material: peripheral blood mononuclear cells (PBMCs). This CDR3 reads CASSQGGGARGTQYF. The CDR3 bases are TGCGCCAGCAGCCAAGGTGGGGGGGCGCGGGGGACCCAGTACTTC.